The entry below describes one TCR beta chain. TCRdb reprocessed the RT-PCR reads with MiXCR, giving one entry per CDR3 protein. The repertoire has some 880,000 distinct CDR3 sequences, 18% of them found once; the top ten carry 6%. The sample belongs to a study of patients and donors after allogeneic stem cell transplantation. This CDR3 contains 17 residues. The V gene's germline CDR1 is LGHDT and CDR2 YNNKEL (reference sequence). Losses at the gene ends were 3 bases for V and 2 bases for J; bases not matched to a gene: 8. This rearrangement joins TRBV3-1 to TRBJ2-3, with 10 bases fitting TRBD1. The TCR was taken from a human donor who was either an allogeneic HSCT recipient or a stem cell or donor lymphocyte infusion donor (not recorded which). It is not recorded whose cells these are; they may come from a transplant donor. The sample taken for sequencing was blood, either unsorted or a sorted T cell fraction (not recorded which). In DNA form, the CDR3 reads TGTGCCAGCAGCCACTGGGACAGGGGATTTACCACAGATACGCAGTATTTT. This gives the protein CASSHWDRGFTTDTQYF.